The source of this T cell receptor (beta chain) is a study of response to subunit inactivated influenza vaccine. MiXCR, run by TCRdb on the RT-PCR reads, gives a single entry per CDR3 protein. The sample carries around 470,000 distinct CDR3 sequences, roughly 7.9% recorded once. Germline assignment: CDR1 SGHDN and CDR2 FVKESK. This CDR3 region has 15 residues. V shed 0 bases and J shed 4 bases, with 12 bases lying between them. Study results and caveats: Every seasonal influenza vaccination brings in few new T cells, the authors suggested.

About this clonotype itself: Its specificity is unknown.

The sample in question was PBMCs from blood, obtained around 25 months after vaccination. The TCR sequence derives from a man in his fifties or sixties who received an inactivated influenza vaccine. V usage is TRBV14 and J usage is TRBJ2-5; D possibly corresponds to TRBD1 (6 bases). The CDR3 here is CASSQDWGRRETQYF. Written as DNA, the CDR3 is TGTGCCAGCAGCCAAGATTGGGGGCGCCGAGAGACCCAGTACTTC.